This T cell receptor (beta chain) appears in the sequencing data of a study of blood T cells in healthy people across ages. CDR3 length: 14 amino acids. The V gene lost 1 base and the J gene lost 10 bases, with 14 bases spanning the gap. Germline CDR1 and CDR2: SEHNR and FQNEAQ (reference sequence). Next came a second PCR, run for about 6 to 11 cycles, which used a sample-barcoded 5' primer along with a J-beta primer mix. TCRdb ran MiXCR on the 5' RACE reads and lists one entry per CDR3 protein. The table records roughly 560,000 distinct CDR3 sequences, less than 25% of them present only once. Another study also made use of these data, one on T cells of mothers and their children. That report adds: The TCR beta CDR3 read count exceeded 9.5 million for each mother and was approximately 3 million for each child.

The rearrangement joins TRBV7-9 to TRBJ2-1; D is undetermined. This sequence was found in a boy between 5 and 17 years old in good health. Sequencing input: blood. CDR3 residues: CASSLGQDLYEQFF. CDR3 nucleotides: TGTGCCAGCAGCTTAGGGCAGGATCTGTACGAGCAGTTCTTC.